The sequence of this T cell receptor beta chain was determined in a study of PD-1 blockade in classical Hodgkin lymphoma. Specified time point: cycle 4 day 1 (C4D1), after less than 7 weeks of nivolumab. Every patient had relapsed following autologous stem cell transplantation, and cohorts differed in brentuximab vedotin exposure. The CDR3 runs 11 residues. Per germline, CDR1 KGHSH and CDR2 LQKENI. V was cut by 6 bases and J by 2 bases, with 4 bases left in between. Study results and limitations: Possibly reflecting disease activity or prior therapy, repertoire differences have causes that remain undefined. Similar baseline diversity was found in complete responders and newly diagnosed patients. When set against healthy donors, newly diagnosed patients were reported to show lower baseline TCR diversity. CD4+ TCR diversity, unlike CD8+, climbed significantly by C4D1.

A word on this clone: Its specificity is not known.

Repertoires were generated with immunoSEQ multiplex PCR, while TCRdb's copy carries only in-frame clones and drops some. The repertoire holds roughly 64,000 clones, with about 89% as singletons. The rearrangement links TRBV18 to TRBJ2-5; D remains unclear. The sequencing used peripheral blood mononuclear cells (PBMCs), collected before the fourth cycle of nivolumab. The sequence came from a human donor with classical Hodgkin lymphoma. CDR3 protein: CASSAQETQYF. The CDR3 bases are TGTGCCAGCTCGGCACAAGAGACCCAGTACTTC.